This T cell receptor beta chain stems from a study of identical twins. Germline values: CDR1 MGHRA, CDR2 YSYEKL. Germline trimming cut 3 bases from V and 5 bases from J; bases unmatched to any gene: 5. The CDR3 is made up of 15 amino acids. Whole-study results and caveats: Zero-insertion analyses could be partly confounded by invariant MAIT and iNKT cells. Excess low generation probability was seen in twin-shared out-of-frame alpha sequences. Insertions were fewer in abundant cord blood beta clonotypes, whereas memory repertoires showed none of this pattern.

TCRdb used MiXCR to reprocess the 5' RACE reads, holding one entry per CDR3 protein. Of roughly 720,000 distinct CDR3 sequences listed, 15% to 20% are singletons. This clonotype was detected only a few times. The antigen remains unidentified. This same sample was also part of a study on T cells expressing NK-cell markers.

Specimen: PBMCs. The chain employs TRBV4-1 and TRBJ1-2; 11 nucleotides match TRBD1. The sequence was obtained from a woman under 30 in good health. Here the CDR3 reads CASSHGGTGGYGYTF. The CDR3 region has the DNA TGCGCCAGCAGCCACGGGGGGACAGGGGGATATGGCTACACCTTC.